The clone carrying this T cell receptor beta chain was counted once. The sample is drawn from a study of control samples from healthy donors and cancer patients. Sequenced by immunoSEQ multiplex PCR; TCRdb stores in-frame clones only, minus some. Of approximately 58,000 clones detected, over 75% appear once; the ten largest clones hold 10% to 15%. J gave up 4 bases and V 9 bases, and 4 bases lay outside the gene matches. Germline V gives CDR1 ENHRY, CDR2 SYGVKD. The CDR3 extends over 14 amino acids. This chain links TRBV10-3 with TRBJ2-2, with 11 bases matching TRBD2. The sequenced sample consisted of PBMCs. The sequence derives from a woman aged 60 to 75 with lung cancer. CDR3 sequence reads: CAMSSGGITGELFF. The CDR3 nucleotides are TGTGCCATGTCTAGCGGGGGGATCACCGGGGAGCTGTTTTTT.